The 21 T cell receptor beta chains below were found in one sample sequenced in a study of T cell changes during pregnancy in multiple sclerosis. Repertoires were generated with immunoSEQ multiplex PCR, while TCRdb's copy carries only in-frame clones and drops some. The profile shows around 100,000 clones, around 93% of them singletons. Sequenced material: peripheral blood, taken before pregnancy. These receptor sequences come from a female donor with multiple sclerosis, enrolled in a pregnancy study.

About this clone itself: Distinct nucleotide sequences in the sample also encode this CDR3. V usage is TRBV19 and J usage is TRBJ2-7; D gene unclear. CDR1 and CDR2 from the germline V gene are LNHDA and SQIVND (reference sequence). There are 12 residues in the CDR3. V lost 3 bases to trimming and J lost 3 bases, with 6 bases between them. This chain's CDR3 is CASSIGSYEQYF. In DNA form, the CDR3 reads TGTGCCAGTAGTATTGGTAGCTACGAGCAGTACTTC.

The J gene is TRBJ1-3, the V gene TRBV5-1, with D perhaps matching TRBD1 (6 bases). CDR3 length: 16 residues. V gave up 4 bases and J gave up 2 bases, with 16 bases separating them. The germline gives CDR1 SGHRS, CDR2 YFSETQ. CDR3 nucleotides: TGCGCCAGCAGCATCGACAGGAGGAGAGCTGGAAACACCATATATTTT. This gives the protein CASSIDRRRAGNTIYF.

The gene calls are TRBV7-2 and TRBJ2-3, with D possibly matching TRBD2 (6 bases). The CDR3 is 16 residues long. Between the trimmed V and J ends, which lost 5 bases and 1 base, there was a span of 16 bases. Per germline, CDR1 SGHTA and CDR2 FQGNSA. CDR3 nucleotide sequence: TGTGCCAGCAGCGCACTCGGGACTTTGGGCACAGATACGCAGTATTTT. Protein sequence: CASSALGTLGTDTQYF.

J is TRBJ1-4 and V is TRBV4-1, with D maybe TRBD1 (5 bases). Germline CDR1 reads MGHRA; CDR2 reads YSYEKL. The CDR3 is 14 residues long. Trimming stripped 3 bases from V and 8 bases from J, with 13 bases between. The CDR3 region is CASSQGLRGEKLFF. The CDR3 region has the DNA TGCGCCAGCAGCCAGGGATTAAGGGGCGAAAAACTGTTTTTT.

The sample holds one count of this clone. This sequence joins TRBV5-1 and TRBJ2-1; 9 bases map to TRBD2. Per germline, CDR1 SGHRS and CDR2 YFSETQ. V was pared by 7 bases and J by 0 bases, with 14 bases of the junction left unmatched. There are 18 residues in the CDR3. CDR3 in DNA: TGCGCCAGCGGCGGAGTGGCTTCTAGCGGGGCCTCCTACAATGAGCAGTTCTTC. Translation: CASGGVASSGASYNEQFF.

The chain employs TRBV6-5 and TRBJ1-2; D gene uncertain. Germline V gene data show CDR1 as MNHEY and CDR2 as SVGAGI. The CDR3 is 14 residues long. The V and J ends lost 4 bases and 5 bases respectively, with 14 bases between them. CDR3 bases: TGTGCCAGCAGTTTTAGGAGCCCGCGATATGGCTACACCTTC. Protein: CASSFRSPRYGYTF.

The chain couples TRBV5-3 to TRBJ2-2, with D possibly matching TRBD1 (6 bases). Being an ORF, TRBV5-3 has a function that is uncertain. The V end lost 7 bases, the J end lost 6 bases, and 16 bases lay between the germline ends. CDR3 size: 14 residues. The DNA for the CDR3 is TGTGCCAGACCGGCTGTCAGGGGCGCCGGGGAGCTGTTTTTT. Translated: CARPAVRGAGELFF.

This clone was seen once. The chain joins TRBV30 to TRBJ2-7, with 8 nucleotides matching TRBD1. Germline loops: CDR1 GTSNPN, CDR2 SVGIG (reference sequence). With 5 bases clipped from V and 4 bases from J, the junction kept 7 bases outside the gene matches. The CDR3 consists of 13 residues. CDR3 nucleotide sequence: TGTGCCTGGGCCGCAGGGGGCAAATACGAGCAGTACTTC. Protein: CAWAAGGKYEQYF.

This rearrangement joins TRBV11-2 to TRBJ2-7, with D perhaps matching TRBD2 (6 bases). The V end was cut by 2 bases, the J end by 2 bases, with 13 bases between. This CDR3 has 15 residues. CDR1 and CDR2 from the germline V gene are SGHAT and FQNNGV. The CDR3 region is CASSLQSGPTYEQYF. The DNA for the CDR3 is TGTGCCAGCAGCTTACAGAGCGGGCCCACCTACGAGCAGTACTTC.

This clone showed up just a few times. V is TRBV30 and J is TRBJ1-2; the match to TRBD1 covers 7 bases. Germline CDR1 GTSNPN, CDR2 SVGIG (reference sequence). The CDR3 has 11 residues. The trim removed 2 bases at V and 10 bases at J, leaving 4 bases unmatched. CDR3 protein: CAWSQDRIYTF. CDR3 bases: TGTGCCTGGAGTCAGGACAGGATCTACACCTTC.

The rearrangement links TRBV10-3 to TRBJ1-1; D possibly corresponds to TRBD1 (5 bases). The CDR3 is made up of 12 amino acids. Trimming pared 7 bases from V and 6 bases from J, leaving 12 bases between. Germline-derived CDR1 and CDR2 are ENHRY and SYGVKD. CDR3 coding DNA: TGTGCCATCAAGGAGGGGCGCGCTGAAGCTTTCTTT. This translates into CAIKEGRAEAFF.

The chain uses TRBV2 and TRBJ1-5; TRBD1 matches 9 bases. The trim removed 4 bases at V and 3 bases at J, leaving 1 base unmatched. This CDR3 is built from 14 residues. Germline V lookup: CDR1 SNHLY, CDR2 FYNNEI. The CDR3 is CASSGDRANQPQHF. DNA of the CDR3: TGTGCCAGCAGTGGGGACAGGGCCAATCAGCCCCAGCATTTT. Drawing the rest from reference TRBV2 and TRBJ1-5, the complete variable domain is EPEVTQTPSHQVTQMGQEVILRCVPISNHLYFYWYRQILGQKVEFLVSFYNNEISEKSEIFDDQFSVERPDGSNFTLKIRSTKLEDSAMYFCASSGDRANQPQHFGDGTRLSIL.

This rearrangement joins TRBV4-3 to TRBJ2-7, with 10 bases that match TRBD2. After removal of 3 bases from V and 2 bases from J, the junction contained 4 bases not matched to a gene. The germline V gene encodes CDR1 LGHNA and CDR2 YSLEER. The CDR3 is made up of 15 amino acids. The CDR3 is CASSHRTSGPYEQYF. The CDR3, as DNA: TGCGCCAGCAGCCACCGGACTAGCGGACCCTACGAGCAGTACTTC.

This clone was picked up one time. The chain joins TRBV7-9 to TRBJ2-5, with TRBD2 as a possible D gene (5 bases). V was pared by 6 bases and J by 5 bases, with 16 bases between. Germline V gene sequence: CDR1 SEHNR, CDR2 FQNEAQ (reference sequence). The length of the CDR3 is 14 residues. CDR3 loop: CASSSYGVTETQYF. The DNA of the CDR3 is TGTGCCAGCAGTTCTTACGGGGTCACGGAGACCCAGTACTTC. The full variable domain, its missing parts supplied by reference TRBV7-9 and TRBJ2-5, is DTGVSQNPRHKITKRGQNVTFRCDPISEHNRLYWYRQTLGQGPEFLTYFQNEAQLEKSRLLSDRFSAERPKGSFSTLEIQRTEQGDSAMYLCASSSYGVTETQYFGPGTRLLVL.

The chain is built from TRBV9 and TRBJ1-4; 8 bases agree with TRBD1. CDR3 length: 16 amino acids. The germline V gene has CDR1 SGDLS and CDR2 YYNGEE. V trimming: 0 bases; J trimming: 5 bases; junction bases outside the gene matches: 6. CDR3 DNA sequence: TGTGCCAGCAGCGTAGTGCCGGGACAGGCGAATGAAAAACTGTTTTTT. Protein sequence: CASSVVPGQANEKLFF.

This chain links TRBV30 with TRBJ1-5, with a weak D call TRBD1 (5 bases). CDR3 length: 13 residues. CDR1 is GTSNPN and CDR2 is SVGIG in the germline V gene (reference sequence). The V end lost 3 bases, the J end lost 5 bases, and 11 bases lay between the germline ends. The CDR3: CAWSPLGDQPQHF. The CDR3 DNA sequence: TGTGCCTGGAGCCCTCTAGGGGATCAGCCCCAGCATTTT.

The CDR3 DNA is TGTGCCAGCAGCTTAGATAAGGGGGCGGAGACCCAGTACTTC. Protein sequence: CASSLDKGAETQYF. V and J are TRBV7-9 and TRBJ2-5; 7 nucleotides line up with TRBD1. The trim removed 1 base at V and 5 bases at J, leaving 4 bases unmatched. This CDR3 has 14 amino acids. Germline V CDR1 and CDR2: SEHNR, FQNEAQ (reference sequence). Combining the CDR3 with reference TRBV7-9 and TRBJ2-5 gives the whole variable domain DTGVSQNPRHKITKRGQNVTFRCDPISEHNRLYWYRQTLGQGPEFLTYFQNEAQLEKSRLLSDRFSAERPKGSFSTLEIQRTEQGDSAMYLCASSLDKGAETQYFGPGTRLLVL.

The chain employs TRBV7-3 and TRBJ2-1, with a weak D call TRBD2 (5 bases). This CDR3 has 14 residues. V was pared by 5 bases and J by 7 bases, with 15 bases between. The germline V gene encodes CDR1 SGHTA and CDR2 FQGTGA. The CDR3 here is CASSPGIGRNEQFF. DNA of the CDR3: TGTGCCAGCAGCCCGGGAATCGGTCGGAATGAGCAGTTCTTC.

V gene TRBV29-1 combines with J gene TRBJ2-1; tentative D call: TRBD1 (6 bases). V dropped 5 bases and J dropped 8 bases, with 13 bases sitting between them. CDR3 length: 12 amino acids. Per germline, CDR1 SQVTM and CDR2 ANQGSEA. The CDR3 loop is CSVRTVQDEQFF. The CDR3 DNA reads TGCAGCGTTCGGACAGTACAGGATGAGCAGTTCTTC.

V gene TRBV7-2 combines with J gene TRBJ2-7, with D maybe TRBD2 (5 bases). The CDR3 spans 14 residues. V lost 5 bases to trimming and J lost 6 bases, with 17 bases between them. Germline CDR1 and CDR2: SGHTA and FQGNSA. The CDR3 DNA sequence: TGTGCCAGCAGCAACCGAAAGGGTGGAGGCGAGCAGTACTTC. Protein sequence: CASSNRKGGGEQYF.

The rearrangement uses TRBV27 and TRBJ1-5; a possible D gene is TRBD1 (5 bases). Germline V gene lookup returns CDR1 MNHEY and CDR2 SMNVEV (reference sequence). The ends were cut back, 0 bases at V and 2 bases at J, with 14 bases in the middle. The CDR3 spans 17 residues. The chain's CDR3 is CASSLSGGIEGNQPQHF. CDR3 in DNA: TGTGCCAGCAGTTTATCGGGGGGGATAGAAGGCAATCAGCCCCAGCATTTT.